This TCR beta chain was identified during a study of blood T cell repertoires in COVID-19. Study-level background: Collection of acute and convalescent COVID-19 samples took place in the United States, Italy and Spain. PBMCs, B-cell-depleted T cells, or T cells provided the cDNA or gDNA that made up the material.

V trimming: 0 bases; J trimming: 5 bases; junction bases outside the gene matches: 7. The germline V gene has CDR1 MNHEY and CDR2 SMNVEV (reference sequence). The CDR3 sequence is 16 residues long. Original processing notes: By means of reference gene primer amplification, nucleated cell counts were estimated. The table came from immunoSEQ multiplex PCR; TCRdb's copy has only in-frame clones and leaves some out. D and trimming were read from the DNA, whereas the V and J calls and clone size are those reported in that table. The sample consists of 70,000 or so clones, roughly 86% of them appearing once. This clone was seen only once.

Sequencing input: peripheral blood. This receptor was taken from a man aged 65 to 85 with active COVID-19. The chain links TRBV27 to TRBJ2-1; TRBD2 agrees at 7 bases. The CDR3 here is CASSLSVGRTNNEQFF. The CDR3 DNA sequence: TGTGCCAGCAGTTTATCGGTCGGGAGGACCAACAATGAGCAGTTCTTC.